Shown below are 3 T cell receptor beta chains from a single sample sequenced in a study of blood T cell repertoires in COVID-19. Assay: immunoSEQ multiplex PCR; the TCRdb copy retains only in-frame clones and omits some. The sample shows approximately 50,000 clones, around 73% of them seen only once. What was sequenced was PBMCs or T cells enriched from blood (not recorded which). The origin of the receptors is a woman between 50 and 59 years old with acute COVID-19.

This clone rates as medium-sized. The same CDR3 also results from other DNA sequences found in this sample. The chain uses TRBV4-1 and TRBJ1-1, with 9 bases aligning to TRBD1. The CDR3 has 14 residues. The V segment lost 3 bases and the J segment 5 bases; nucleotides outside the gene matches: 4. Germline V gene lookup returns CDR1 MGHRA and CDR2 YSYEKL. CDR3 sequence: CASSQKTGGTEAFF. The CDR3 region has the DNA TGCGCCAGCAGCCAGAAGACAGGGGGTACTGAAGCTTTCTTT.

The rearrangement links TRBV5-1 to TRBJ2-1, with D perhaps TRBD2 (6 bases). Deletions cut 4 bases from V and 0 bases from J, with 11 bases between. Germline CDR1 reads SGHRS; CDR2 reads YFSETQ. CDR3 length equals 15 residues. The CDR3 spells CASSAGTASYNEQFF. DNA for the CDR3: TGCGCCAGCAGCGCGGGGACGGCCTCCTACAATGAGCAGTTCTTC.

The CDR3 DNA follows: TGTGCCAGCAGTACCCGGCGACTAAGGGAGACCCAGTACTTC. Residues: CASSTRRLRETQYF. The J gene is TRBJ2-5, the V gene TRBV5-6; maybe TRBD2 (5 bases). V was trimmed by 5 bases and J by 5 bases, leaving 16 bases between them. The CDR3 has 14 residues. Germline V lookup: CDR1 SGHDT, CDR2 YYEEEE.